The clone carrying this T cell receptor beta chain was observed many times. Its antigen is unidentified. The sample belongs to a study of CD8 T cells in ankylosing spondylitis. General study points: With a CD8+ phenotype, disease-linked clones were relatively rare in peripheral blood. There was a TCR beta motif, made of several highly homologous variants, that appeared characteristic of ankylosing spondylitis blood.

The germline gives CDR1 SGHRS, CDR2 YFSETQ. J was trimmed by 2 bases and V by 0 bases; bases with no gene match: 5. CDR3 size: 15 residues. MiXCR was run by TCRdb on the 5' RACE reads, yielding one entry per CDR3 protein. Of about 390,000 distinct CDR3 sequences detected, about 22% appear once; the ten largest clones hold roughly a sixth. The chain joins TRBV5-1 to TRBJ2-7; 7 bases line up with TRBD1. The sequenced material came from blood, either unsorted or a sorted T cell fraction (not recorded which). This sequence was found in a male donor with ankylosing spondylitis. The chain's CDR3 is CASSLDGTVAYEQYF. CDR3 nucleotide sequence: TGCGCCAGCAGCTTGGATGGGACAGTTGCCTACGAGCAGTACTTC.